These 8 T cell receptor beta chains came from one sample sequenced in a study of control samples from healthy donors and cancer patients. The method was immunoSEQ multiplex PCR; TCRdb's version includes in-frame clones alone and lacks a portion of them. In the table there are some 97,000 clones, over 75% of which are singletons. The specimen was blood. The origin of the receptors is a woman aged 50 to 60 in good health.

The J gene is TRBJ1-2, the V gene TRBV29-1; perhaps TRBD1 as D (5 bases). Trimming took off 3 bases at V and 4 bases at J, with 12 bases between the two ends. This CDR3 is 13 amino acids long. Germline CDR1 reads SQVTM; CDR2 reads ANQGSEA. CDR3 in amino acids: CSVEGEWGYGYTF. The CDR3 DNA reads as TGCAGCGTTGAGGGGGAATGGGGCTATGGCTACACCTTC.

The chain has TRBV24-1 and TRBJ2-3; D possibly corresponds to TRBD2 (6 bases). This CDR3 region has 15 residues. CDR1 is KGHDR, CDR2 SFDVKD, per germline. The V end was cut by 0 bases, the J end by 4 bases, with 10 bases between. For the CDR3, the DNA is TGTGCCACCAGTGATTTGAGGCGGGGTTCAGATACGCAGTATTTT. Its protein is CATSDLRRGSDTQYF.

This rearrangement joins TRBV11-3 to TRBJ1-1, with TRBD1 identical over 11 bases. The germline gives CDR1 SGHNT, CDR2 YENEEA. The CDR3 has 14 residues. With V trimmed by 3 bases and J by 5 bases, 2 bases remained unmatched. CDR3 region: CASSFGDRGTEAFF. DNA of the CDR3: TGTGCCAGCAGCTTCGGGGACAGGGGGACTGAAGCTTTCTTT.

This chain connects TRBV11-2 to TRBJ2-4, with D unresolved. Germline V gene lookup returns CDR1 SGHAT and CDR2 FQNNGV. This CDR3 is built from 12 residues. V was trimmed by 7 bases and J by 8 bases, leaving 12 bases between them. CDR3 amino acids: CASTLTGYIQYF. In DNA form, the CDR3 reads TGTGCCAGCACCCTAACCGGGTACATTCAGTACTTC.

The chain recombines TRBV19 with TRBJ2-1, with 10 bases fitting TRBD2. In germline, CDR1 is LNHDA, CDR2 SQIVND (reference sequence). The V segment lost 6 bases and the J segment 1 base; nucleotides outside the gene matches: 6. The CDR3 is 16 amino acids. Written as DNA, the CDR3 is TGTGCCAGTAGGAAAAGCGGGAGGGAATCCTACAATGAGCAGTTCTTC. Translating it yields CASRKSGRESYNEQFF.

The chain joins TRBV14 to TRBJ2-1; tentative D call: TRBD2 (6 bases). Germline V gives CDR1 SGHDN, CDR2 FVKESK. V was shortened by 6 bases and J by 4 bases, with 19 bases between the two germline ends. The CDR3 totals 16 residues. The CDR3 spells CASRKTSTGVYNEQFF. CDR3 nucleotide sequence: TGTGCCAGCAGGAAGACCAGCACGGGAGTGTACAATGAGCAGTTCTTC. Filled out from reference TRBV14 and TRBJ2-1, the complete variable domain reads EAGVTQFPSHSVIEKGQTVTLRCDPISGHDNLYWYRRVMGKEIKFLLHFVKESKQDESGMPNNRFLAERTGGTYSTLKVQPAELEDSGVYFCASRKTSTGVYNEQFFGPGTRLTVL.

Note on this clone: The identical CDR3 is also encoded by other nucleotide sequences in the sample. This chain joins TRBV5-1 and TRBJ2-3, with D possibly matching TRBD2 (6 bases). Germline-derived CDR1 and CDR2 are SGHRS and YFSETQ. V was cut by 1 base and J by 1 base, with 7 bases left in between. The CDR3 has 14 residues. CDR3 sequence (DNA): TGCGCCAGCAGCTTGTGGGGGGGCACAGATACGCAGTATTTT. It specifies CASSLWGGTDTQYF.

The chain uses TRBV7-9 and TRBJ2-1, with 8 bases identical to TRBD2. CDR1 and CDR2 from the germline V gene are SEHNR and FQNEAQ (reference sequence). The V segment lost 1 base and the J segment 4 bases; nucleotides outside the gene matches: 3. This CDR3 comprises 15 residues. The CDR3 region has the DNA TGTGCCAGCAGCTTAGGTCCTAGCGGGTACAATGAGCAGTTCTTC. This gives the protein CASSLGPSGYNEQFF.